The 28 T cell receptor beta chains reported below all come from one sample, sequenced in a study of T-cell memory formation after mild COVID-19. TCRdb used MiXCR to reprocess the 5' RACE reads, holding one entry per CDR3 protein. Among around 140,000 distinct CDR3 sequences listed, around 21% were seen once. Sequenced sample: PBMCs or a T cell subset sorted from them (not recorded which). The receptors originated from an adult woman who had mild COVID-19 (a few samples of this study predate the infection). Cell type and time point are not known.

In this sample, this clonotype turned up many times. The V call is TRBV20-1, the J call TRBJ2-3; 8 bases are shared with TRBD2. CDR3 length: 16 residues. V lost 3 bases, J lost 0 bases, and 8 bases stayed unmatched. CDR1 and CDR2 from the germline V gene are DFQATT and SNEGSKA (reference sequence). The CDR3 sequence is CSASPILAASTDTQYF. CDR3 coding DNA: TGCAGTGCTAGCCCCATACTAGCGGCTAGCACAGATACGCAGTATTTT.

This rearrangement joins TRBV29-1 to TRBJ1-1; D uncertain. Trimming took off 5 bases at V and 1 base at J, with 11 bases between the two ends. CDR3 length equals 13 residues. The germline V gene encodes CDR1 SQVTM and CDR2 ANQGSEA. The CDR3 coding sequence is TGCAGCGTTCAAGGACTGTCGAACACTGAAGCTTTCTTT. Translation: CSVQGLSNTEAFF.

V and J are TRBV5-1 and TRBJ2-1; tentative D call: TRBD1 (5 bases). Germline V gene lookup returns CDR1 SGHRS and CDR2 YFSETQ. V gave up 3 bases and J gave up 4 bases, with 8 bases separating them. The CDR3 sequence is 13 residues long. The CDR3 spells CASSSTEYNEQFF. CDR3 DNA: TGCGCCAGCAGCTCGACAGAGTACAATGAGCAGTTCTTC.

This clonotype was observed a handful of times. The chain has TRBV12-3 or TRBV12-4 and TRBJ1-1; D uncertain. This CDR3 region has 14 residues. Trimming took 7 bases from V and 4 from J, leaving 16 bases between them. The CDR3 loop reads CASIIPGRTTEAFF. CDR3 DNA: TGTGCCAGCATCATCCCCGGACGGACCACTGAAGCTTTCTTT.

The chain links TRBV12-3 or TRBV12-4 to TRBJ2-2, with D perhaps assigned TRBD1 or TRBD2 (5 bases each). V gave up 5 bases and J gave up 3 bases, with 13 bases separating them. The CDR3 consists of 15 residues. The CDR3 protein is CASSPRWGHTGELFF. CDR3 nucleotides: TGTGCCAGCAGTCCGCGGTGGGGACACACCGGGGAGCTGTTTTTT.

This clonotype showed up just a few times. This chain links TRBV5-1 with TRBJ1-5; TRBD1 agrees at 7 bases. The germline CDR1 and CDR2 sequences are SGHRS and YFSETQ. The J segment lost 1 base and the V segment lost 0 bases, leaving 4 bases of the junction unmatched. The CDR3 is 16 amino acids. CDR3 in amino acids: CASSLGDSSSNQPQHF. Written as DNA, the CDR3 is TGCGCCAGCAGCTTGGGGGACAGTTCGAGCAATCAGCCCCAGCATTTT.

The table lists this clonotype with a count of one. V usage is TRBV27 and J usage is TRBJ1-1, with D unresolved. CDR1 and CDR2 from the germline V gene are MNHEY and SMNVEV (reference sequence). The germline V and J ends were trimmed by 3 bases and 2 bases, with 7 bases remaining between them. The length of the CDR3 is 13 residues. CDR3 loop: CASSFLQNTEAFF. CDR3 nucleotides: TGTGCCAGCAGTTTTCTTCAAAACACTGAAGCTTTCTTT.

This chain connects TRBV18 to TRBJ2-2, with D maybe TRBD1 (5 bases). V lost 5 bases and J lost 1, with 11 bases in between. Germline V gene data show CDR1 as KGHSH and CDR2 as LQKENI. This CDR3 has 15 amino acids. CDR3 loop: CASSAQALNTGELFF. CDR3 coding DNA: TGTGCCAGCTCAGCACAGGCGTTGAACACCGGGGAGCTGTTTTTT.

The genes are TRBV7-6 and TRBJ2-7, with a weak D call TRBD1 (7 bases). The V gene lost 5 bases and the J gene lost 5 bases, with 22 bases spanning the gap. Germline values: CDR1 SGHVS, CDR2 FNYEAQ. This CDR3 has 16 residues. The CDR3 coding sequence is TGTGCCAGCAGCCGATCCGGGGGACAGATTCACGACGAGCAGTACTTC. Protein product: CASSRSGGQIHDEQYF.

This clonotype turned up a few times. The rearrangement uses TRBV7-9 and TRBJ2-3; no clear D gene. This CDR3 has 14 residues. With 4 bases removed from V and 2 bases from J, the gap between germline ends came to 10 bases. CDR1 is SEHNR and CDR2 is FQNEAQ in the germline V gene (reference sequence). CDR3 sequence reads: CASSSANPTDTQYF. The CDR3 region has the DNA TGTGCCAGCAGCTCCGCTAACCCCACAGATACGCAGTATTTT.

This clonotype showed up just a few times. This chain uses TRBV27 with TRBJ2-4; D remains ambiguous. CDR3 length: 13 residues. V gave up 2 bases and J gave up 9 bases, with 11 bases separating them. Germline V gene sequence: CDR1 MNHEY, CDR2 SMNVEV (reference sequence). DNA for the CDR3: TGTGCCAGCAGTTTACTCAAAACGGCCATTCAGTACTTC. It translates to CASSLLKTAIQYF.

This chain joins TRBV11-2 and TRBJ2-5; 11 nucleotides line up with TRBD2. Unmatched junction bases numbered 5, after V lost 4 bases and J lost 4 bases. Germline-derived CDR1 and CDR2 are SGHAT and FQNNGV. CDR3 length: 15 residues. This CDR3 is CASSSIAGGPETQYF. CDR3 DNA sequence: TGTGCCAGCAGCTCTATAGCGGGGGGGCCAGAGACCCAGTACTTC.

The chain is built from TRBV12-3 or TRBV12-4 and TRBJ2-3; either TRBD1 or TRBD2 may fit D (6 bases each). CDR3 size: 16 residues. The germline V and J ends were trimmed by 6 bases and 2 bases, with 18 bases remaining between them. The DNA for the CDR3 is TGTGCCAGCAGAAAGGGGGGACATCGCTACACAGATACGCAGTATTTT. Amino acid sequence: CASRKGGHRYTDTQYF.

This clonotype was seen a few times. The rearrangement links TRBV3-1 to TRBJ2-6; D is possibly TRBD1 (5 bases). The CDR3 runs to 17 residues. Germline V gene data show CDR1 as LGHDT and CDR2 as YNNKEL (reference sequence). The V end was cut by 1 base, the J end by 0 bases, with 10 bases between. The CDR3: CASSQGVGRSGANVLTF. For the CDR3, the DNA is TGTGCCAGCAGCCAAGGGGTGGGGCGCTCTGGGGCCAACGTCCTGACTTTC.

This clonotype was observed a few times. The chain couples TRBV12-3 or TRBV12-4 to TRBJ2-3; D not certain. There are 15 residues in the CDR3. V shed 3 bases and J shed 4 bases, with 14 bases lying between them. The CDR3 is CASSFNSLSSDTQYF. The CDR3 DNA reads TGTGCCAGCAGTTTCAACAGCCTTTCATCAGATACGCAGTATTTT.

This clonotype was seen at least ten times. The V call is TRBV12-3 or TRBV12-4, the J call TRBJ2-1, with 7 bases that match TRBD1. V dropped 6 bases and J dropped 7; count of bases not matched to a gene: 12. The CDR3 has 15 residues. CDR3 region: CASSRRQGRTNEQFF. CDR3 DNA: TGTGCCAGCAGCCGTCGACAGGGAAGGACTAATGAGCAGTTCTTC.

There are many counts of this clonotype. The chain links TRBV7-3 to TRBJ2-1; 9 nucleotides line up with TRBD1. In germline, CDR1 is SGHTA, CDR2 FQGTGA. The CDR3 runs to 16 residues. V gave up 5 bases and J gave up 6 bases; unmatched junction bases: 11. The CDR3 coding sequence is TGTGCCAGCAGCCTCATGACCGGGACAGGGTTCAATGAGCAGTTCTTC. It yields the protein CASSLMTGTGFNEQFF.

This clonotype has a handful of counts. The chain recombines TRBV28 with TRBJ2-3, with 15 bases aligning to TRBD2. V gave up 7 bases and J gave up 0 bases; unmatched junction bases: 14. Germline values: CDR1 MDHEN, CDR2 SYDVKM. This CDR3 contains 20 residues. CDR3 in DNA: TGTGCCAGCACCCCTAGGACTAGCGGGAGGGCCCGGGCTAGCACAGATACGCAGTATTTT. This sequence encodes CASTPRTSGRARASTDTQYF. Variable domain in full (rest from reference TRBV28 and TRBJ2-3): DVKVTQSSRYLVKRTGEKVFLECVQDMDHENMFWYRQDPGLGLRLIYFSYDVKMKEKGDIPEGYSVSREKKERFSLILESASTNQTSMYLCASTPRTSGRARASTDTQYFGPGTRLTVL.

This clonotype was counted only a few times. The genes are TRBV7-9 and TRBJ2-7; 9 positions match TRBD1. In germline, CDR1 is SEHNR, CDR2 FQNEAQ (reference sequence). Trimming cost V 4 bases and J 5 bases; bases outside gene matches: 12. The CDR3 has 16 amino acids. The CDR3 loop is CASSYDGGGQGDEQYF. As DNA, the CDR3 is TGTGCCAGCAGCTACGACGGCGGGGGACAGGGCGACGAGCAGTACTTC.

This clonotype was seen a few times. For the CDR3, the DNA is TGTGCCAGCAGCTTTGATAGAGCCGAGCAGTACTTC. Encoded protein: CASSFDRAEQYF. The rearrangement joins TRBV6-6 to TRBJ2-7, with D unclear. The ends were cut back, 6 bases at V and 6 bases at J, with 12 bases in the middle. The germline V gene has CDR1 MNHNY and CDR2 SVGAGI (reference sequence). The CDR3 contains 12 residues.

This clonotype has a handful of counts. The DNA of the CDR3 is TGCGCCAGCAGCAACCAAGAGACCCAGTACTTC. Protein product: CASSNQETQYF. This chain joins TRBV5-1 and TRBJ2-5; no reliable D call. Germline V gives CDR1 SGHRS, CDR2 YFSETQ. The CDR3 is made up of 11 amino acids. With 4 bases removed from V and 0 bases from J, the gap between germline ends came to 1 base.

Written as DNA, the CDR3 is TGTGCCAGCAGCCAAGGCCTAGCGGGAGGGATTAAGGCCTACGAGCAGTACTTC. It encodes CASSQGLAGGIKAYEQYF. V gene TRBV4-2 combines with J gene TRBJ2-7; 12 nucleotides align to TRBD2. V lost 1 base and J lost 2; bases outside the gene matches: 9. The CDR3 spans 18 residues. The germline gives CDR1 LGHNA, CDR2 YNFKEQ.

The chain carries TRBV20-1 and TRBJ1-4; 7 nucleotides line up with TRBD1. Germline CDR1 is DFQATT and CDR2 is SNEGSKA (reference sequence). This CDR3 is 15 amino acids long. V lost 6 bases to trimming and J lost 5 bases; unmatched junction nucleotides: 12. The CDR3 sequence is CSAGGSGQKNEKLFF. CDR3 bases: TGCAGTGCCGGGGGTTCGGGACAGAAAAATGAAAAACTGTTTTTT.

There are a few counts of this clonotype. The V call is TRBV5-1, the J call TRBJ2-1, with 8 bases aligning to TRBD1. The CDR3 covers 14 residues. Per germline, CDR1 SGHRS and CDR2 YFSETQ. J was trimmed by 4 bases and V by 4 bases; bases with no gene match: 4. This chain's CDR3 is CASSPDRAYNEQFF. DNA for the CDR3: TGCGCCAGCAGCCCGGACAGGGCATACAATGAGCAGTTCTTC.

This clonotype appeared a single time. V and J are TRBV29-1 and TRBJ1-2, with D possibly being TRBD1 (5 bases). The CDR3 has 12 residues. Germline assignment: CDR1 SQVTM and CDR2 ANQGSEA. Trimming pared 3 bases from V and 7 bases from J, leaving 12 bases between. The CDR3 loop reads CSVEGQGSGYTF. The CDR3, as DNA: TGCAGCGTTGAGGGGCAGGGTAGTGGCTACACCTTC.

This clonotype came up a few times. The chain joins TRBV28 to TRBJ1-1; tentatively, D is TRBD1 (5 bases). The V gene's germline CDR1 is MDHEN and CDR2 SYDVKM. This CDR3 contains 14 residues. Trimming pared 8 bases from V and 1 base from J, leaving 14 bases between. In DNA form, the CDR3 reads TGTGCCAGCTCTTTTCCGGGGCAGAACACTGAAGCTTTCTTT. Its protein product is CASSFPGQNTEAFF.

The chain couples TRBV24-1 to TRBJ2-3, with 8 nucleotides matching TRBD2. The CDR3 sequence is 17 residues long. The junction had 6 bases not matched to a gene; V was cut back by 1 base and J by 1 base. CDR1 is KGHDR and CDR2 is SFDVKD in the germline V gene. In DNA form, the CDR3 reads TGTGCCACCAGTGATTTCTCAGCGGGAGCAGGCACAGATACGCAGTATTTT. It codes for CATSDFSAGAGTDTQYF.

The genes are TRBV7-3 and TRBJ2-1; 12 bases agree with TRBD2. J gave up 5 bases and V 3 bases, and 14 bases lay outside the gene matches. The germline V gene has CDR1 SGHTA and CDR2 FQGTGA. There are 19 residues in the CDR3. For the CDR3, the DNA is TGTGCCAGCAGCTTGAGAGGGCTAGCGGGAGGGCCTCGCAACAATGAGCAGTTCTTC. The encoded protein is CASSLRGLAGGPRNNEQFF.